The clone carrying this T cell receptor beta chain was recorded only once. This sample stems from a study of blood T cell repertoires in COVID-19. At the level of the study: T cells, B-cell-depleted T cells, or PBMCs provided the cDNA or gDNA that served as material.

This CDR3 is built from 16 residues. CDR1 SGHAT and CDR2 FQNNGV come from the germline V gene. The V and J ends lost 4 bases and 1 base, in that order; junction bases with no gene match: 6. The repertoire was sequenced with immunoSEQ multiplex PCR; TCRdb's copy has only in-frame clones and lacks some. The sample records 200,000 to 250,000 clones, almost 85% being singletons. While infection was still active, Seattle patients were enrolled and then followed longitudinally. The material sequenced was peripheral blood. The rearrangement links TRBV11-2 to TRBJ2-7, with TRBD2 matching 11 bases. The receptor was derived from a man in his fifties with COVID-19, enrolled during active disease. Here the CDR3 reads CASSSTGTSGSYEQYF. CDR3 nucleotides: TGTGCCAGCAGCTCGACCGGGACTAGCGGATCCTACGAGCAGTACTTC.